These 5 T cell receptor beta chains originate from one sample sequenced in a study of cytomegalovirus exposure and HLA in healthy donors. Profiled with immunoSEQ multiplex PCR; TCRdb holds only in-frame clones, not every one. The repertoire holds about 120,000 clones, with approximately 89% as singletons. The source material was PBMCs. The receptors here all came from a man aged 18-30 years in good health and CMV-seronegative.

This clone was counted only a few times. V and J are TRBV11-3 and TRBJ2-5; perhaps TRBD1 as D (5 bases). The length of the CDR3 is 14 residues. The V end lost 3 bases, the J end lost 5 bases, and 13 bases lay between the germline ends. Germline loops: CDR1 SGHNT, CDR2 YENEEA. CDR3 DNA: TGTGCCAGCAGCTTGGGGCGGAGCTCTGAGACCCAGTACTTC. Protein: CASSLGRSSETQYF.

The table lists this clone with a count of one. V and J are TRBV4-2 and TRBJ2-1; TRBD2 agrees at 8 bases. Per germline, CDR1 LGHNA and CDR2 YNFKEQ. Trimming at V came to 4 bases and at J to 3 bases, leaving 11 bases not matched to a gene. The CDR3 consists of 17 residues. The CDR3 nucleotides are TGTGCCAGCAGCCTTCACGGGGGGGGGCTGGTCTACAATGAGCAGTTCTTC. Translation: CASSLHGGGLVYNEQFF.

The chain recombines TRBV6-5 with TRBJ2-1, with TRBD2 as a possible D gene (5 bases). From germline, CDR1 is MNHEY and CDR2 SVGAGI. There are 12 residues in the CDR3. Deletions cut 0 bases from V and 8 bases from J, with 5 bases between. CDR3 DNA sequence: TGTGCCAGCAGTTACTCGAGGGATGAGCAGTTCTTC. Amino acids: CASSYSRDEQFF.

The V and J genes are TRBV9 and TRBJ1-4; 9 nucleotides agree with TRBD1. Germline CDR1 SGDLS, CDR2 YYNGEE. The CDR3 extends over 16 amino acids. J lost 5 bases, V lost 4 bases, and 9 bases had no gene match. CDR3: CASSPGQGFGNEKLFF. The DNA for the CDR3 is TGTGCCAGCAGCCCGGGACAGGGTTTTGGGAATGAAAAACTGTTTTTT. Using reference TRBV9 and TRBJ1-4 for the parts outside the CDR3, the full variable domain is DSGVTQTPKHLITATGQRVTLRCSPRSGDLSVYWYQQSLDQGLQFLIQYYNGEERAKGNILERFSAQQFPDLHSELNLSSLELGDSALYFCASSPGQGFGNEKLFFGSGTQLSVL.

V and J are TRBV5-6 and TRBJ2-3; 8 bases line up with TRBD2. CDR1 is SGHDT, CDR2 YYEEEE, per germline. Unmatched junction bases numbered 8, after V lost 2 bases and J lost 3 bases. The CDR3 runs 16 residues. CDR3 nucleotide sequence: TGTGCCAGCAGCTTAGCCGGGACTAGGGGGACAGATACGCAGTATTTT. Translated: CASSLAGTRGTDTQYF.